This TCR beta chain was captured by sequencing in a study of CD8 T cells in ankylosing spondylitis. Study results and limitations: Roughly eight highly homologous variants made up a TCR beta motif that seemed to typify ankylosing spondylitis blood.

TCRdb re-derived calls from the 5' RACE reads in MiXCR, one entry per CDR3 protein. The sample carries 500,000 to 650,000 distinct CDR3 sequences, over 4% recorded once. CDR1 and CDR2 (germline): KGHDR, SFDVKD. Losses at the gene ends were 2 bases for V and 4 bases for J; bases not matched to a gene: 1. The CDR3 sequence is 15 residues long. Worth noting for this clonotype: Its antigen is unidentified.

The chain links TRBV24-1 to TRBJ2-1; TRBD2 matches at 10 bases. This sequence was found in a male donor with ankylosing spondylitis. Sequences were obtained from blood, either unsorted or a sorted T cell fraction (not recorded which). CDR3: CATSDSAGGYNEQFF. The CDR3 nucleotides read TGTGCCACCAGTGATTCAGCGGGGGGGTACAATGAGCAGTTCTTC.